Below, 13 T cell receptor beta chains from the same sample are listed, as sequenced in a study of Ad26.COV2.S vaccination and SARS-CoV-2 variants. Measured with immunoSEQ multiplex PCR; TCRdb has only the in-frame clones, and not every one. The sample holds roughly 680,000 clones, 89% seen once. This sample's treatment: about 20 received Ad26.COV2.S at low or high dose, single or two shots; five or six received placebo; per-sample allocation not given. The samples were gathered on day 63 after the first injection of vaccine or placebo. Sample: peripheral blood, taken in a trial of Ad26.COV2.S vaccine versus placebo. These receptor sequences come from a person between 18 and 60 years old who received the Ad26.COV2.S COVID-19 vaccine or a placebo.

This clone showed up just once. This rearrangement joins TRBV19 to TRBJ2-7; 9 bases fit TRBD1. CDR3 length equals 16 residues. CDR1 is LNHDA and CDR2 is SQIVND in the germline V gene (reference sequence). After removal of 4 bases from V and 0 bases from J, the junction contained 7 bases not matched to a gene. CDR3 in amino acids: CASSTLGQGLSYEQYF. In DNA, the CDR3 is TGTGCCAGTAGTACCCTGGGACAGGGACTCTCCTACGAGCAGTACTTC. Drawing the rest from reference TRBV19 and TRBJ2-7, the complete variable domain is DGGITQSPKYLFRKEGQNVTLSCEQNLNHDAMYWYRQDPGQGLRLIYYSQIVNDFQKGDIAEGYSVSREKKESFPLTVTSAQKNPTAFYLCASSTLGQGLSYEQYFGPGTRLTVT.

V gene TRBV10-2 combines with J gene TRBJ1-6, with TRBD1 as a possible D gene (6 bases). CDR3 length: 14 residues. Looked up from germline, CDR1 is WSHSY and CDR2 is SAAADI. Deletions cut 2 bases from V and 8 bases from J, with 10 bases between. The CDR3 DNA sequence: TGCGCCAGCAGTGAGACAGGGAGGGATTCACCCCTCCACTTT. This codes for CASSETGRDSPLHF.

This clone has only a few counts. J is TRBJ2-2 and V is TRBV11-2; 11 positions match TRBD2. V was clipped by 1 base and J by 10 bases; unmatched bases: 5. CDR1 and CDR2 from the germline V gene are SGHAT and FQNNGV. This CDR3 is 15 amino acids long. The chain's CDR3 is CASSLGASGGTELFF. CDR3 bases: TGTGCCAGCAGCTTAGGGGCTAGCGGGGGGACGGAGCTGTTTTTT.

V is TRBV18 and J is TRBJ1-4, with unresolved D. V shed 2 bases and J shed 1 base, with 8 bases lying between them. CDR1 is KGHSH and CDR2 is LQKENI in the germline V gene. This CDR3 is 15 amino acids long. The CDR3 region has the DNA TGTGCCAGCTCACCAGGGGTGGAAACTAATGAAAAACTGTTTTTT. This codes for CASSPGVETNEKLFF.

V and J are TRBV29-1 and TRBJ2-1; D possibly corresponds to TRBD1 (5 bases). V was trimmed by 4 bases and J by 3 bases, leaving 13 bases between them. CDR1 and CDR2 from the germline V gene are SQVTM and ANQGSEA. CDR3 length: 14 amino acids. DNA for the CDR3: TGCAGCGTTGTGGGAAGGGGCGGCTACAATGAGCAGTTCTTC. This gives the protein CSVVGRGGYNEQFF.

This chain connects TRBV19 to TRBJ1-3, with D possibly being TRBD1 (6 bases). The ends were cut back, 5 bases at V and 4 bases at J, with 12 bases in the middle. This CDR3 is 14 amino acids long. CDR1 is LNHDA, CDR2 SQIVND, per germline (reference sequence). CDR3 coding DNA: TGTGCCAGTAGTGTAACAGGGAACGGAAACACCATATATTTT. It is translated as CASSVTGNGNTIYF.

The chain couples TRBV24-1 to TRBJ2-1; 9 bases are shared with TRBD1. V shed 4 bases, J shed 5 bases, and the junction held 5 bases outside the gene matches. Germline CDR1 and CDR2: KGHDR and SFDVKD. The CDR3 length is 15 residues. The CDR3 region has the DNA TGTGCCACCAGTGACGCGGGACAGGGACACAATGAGCAGTTCTTC. Translating it yields CATSDAGQGHNEQFF.

The chain recombines TRBV9 with TRBJ2-1; TRBD2 matches 13 bases. After removal of 4 bases from V and 5 bases from J, the junction contained 6 bases not matched to a gene. CDR1 and CDR2 (germline): SGDLS, YYNGEE. The length of the CDR3 is 16 residues. As DNA, the CDR3 is TGTGCCAGCAGCCCTGGGGGGACTAGCGGGGACAATGAGCAGTTCTTC. This encodes CASSPGGTSGDNEQFF.

This sequence joins TRBV18 and TRBJ1-4; 9 nucleotides agree with TRBD1. J was trimmed by 7 bases and V by 3 bases; bases with no gene match: 3. The CDR3 contains 14 residues. Germline values: CDR1 KGHSH, CDR2 LQKENI. The CDR3 sequence is CASSPGTGREKLFF. DNA for the CDR3: TGTGCCAGCTCACCCGGGACAGGGCGTGAAAAACTGTTTTTT.

V usage is TRBV7-3 and J usage is TRBJ2-1; maybe TRBD2 (6 bases). The germline gives CDR1 SGHTA, CDR2 FQGTGA. This CDR3 is 12 amino acids long. V lost 3 bases, J lost 9 bases, and 9 bases lay in between. The CDR3 nucleotides read TGTGCCAGCAGCTTCCGCGGGGCTGAGCAGTTCTTC. Its protein is CASSFRGAEQFF. The full variable domain, its missing parts supplied by reference TRBV7-3 and TRBJ2-1, is GAGVSQTPSNKVTEKGKYVELRCDPISGHTALYWYRQSLGQGPEFLIYFQGTGAADDSGLPNDRFFAVRPEGSVSTLKIQRTERGDSAVYLCASSFRGAEQFFGPGTRLTVL.

The chain is built from TRBV29-1 and TRBJ2-5; tentative D call: TRBD1 (5 bases). Looked up from germline, CDR1 is SQVTM and CDR2 is ANQGSEA. The ends were cut back, 6 bases at V and 1 base at J, with 15 bases in the middle. CDR3 size: 14 residues. The CDR3 DNA follows: TGCAGCGTCGGACATTACACTATCCAAGAGACCCAGTACTTC. This codes for CSVGHYTIQETQYF.

As concerns this clone: Other DNA sequences in this specimen translate into the identical CDR3. The chain recombines TRBV6-5 with TRBJ1-1; TRBD1 matches 7 bases. This CDR3 region has 14 residues. Germline loops: CDR1 MNHEY, CDR2 SVGAGI. Germline trimming cut 5 bases from V and 1 base from J; bases unmatched to any gene: 4. This chain's CDR3 is CASSRGTENTEAFF. The CDR3 region has the DNA TGTGCCAGCAGTCGGGGGACAGAGAACACTGAAGCTTTCTTT.

The gene calls are TRBV19 and TRBJ2-7; maybe TRBD1 (6 bases). This CDR3 has 15 amino acids. Germline V gives CDR1 LNHDA, CDR2 SQIVND (reference sequence). V was pared by 3 bases and J by 1 base, with 13 bases between. The CDR3 nucleotides read TGTGCCAGTAGTATCTGGGCAGGGGAATCCTACGAGCAGTACTTC. As protein: CASSIWAGESYEQYF.